This TCR beta chain derives from a study of cytomegalovirus exposure and HLA in healthy donors. CDR3 length equals 14 residues. V dropped 5 bases and J dropped 1 base, with 11 bases sitting between them. Germline V CDR1 and CDR2: MDHEN, SYDVKM. Vbeta (60) and Jbeta (13) primers were used in the PCR. The protocol was immunoSEQ multiplex PCR, while the TCRdb copy is restricted to in-frame clones and leaves out a portion. Among 170,000 or so clones listed, roughly four fifths were seen once. The clonotype originates from a middle-aged woman in good health and CMV-seronegative. The sample was PBMCs. The chain recombines TRBV28 with TRBJ1-1, with a tentative D call TRBD1 (6 bases). CDR3 coding DNA: TGTGCCAGCAGTATCGAACAGGGGAACACTGAAGCTTTCTTT. Amino acids: CASSIEQGNTEAFF.